The entry that follows covers one T cell receptor beta chain sequence. The antigen this receptor binds is unknown. Base quality data are lacking; no much larger clone is found one base away. Spanning cysteine to phenylalanine, the CDR3 consists of 15 amino acids. The entry retains the CDR3 DNA only, 45 bases that are in frame from base 1. CDR1 and CDR2 (SGHTA, FQGNSA) derive from the germline V gene. V is cut back by 3 bases and J by 6 bases, with 7 bases in the junction unmatched. The data were obtained in a study of CD8 T cells in ankylosing spondylitis (dated by TCRdb to the late 2010s). Background on the whole study: T cell receptor beta repertoires were profiled in healthy donors and ankylosing spondylitis patients so that disease-linked TCR variants could be found. The full study cohort comprised 20 to 30 ankylosing spondylitis patients and about a hundred healthy donors. Peripheral blood was sampled, and synovial fluid was additionally collected from ankylosing spondylitis patients.

Overall study results and their limits: The disease-linked clones had a CD8+ phenotype and were found at relatively low frequencies in peripheral blood. A TCR beta motif of about 8 highly homologous amino acid variants appeared characteristic of blood from ankylosing spondylitis patients. The disease-linked clones were reported to be significantly enriched in matched synovial fluid samples from ankylosing spondylitis patients. Some of the motif variants had been reported before in the synovial fluid and blood of reactive arthritis patients, a finding that suggests common disease-initiation mechanisms.

The sequencer was an Illumina HiSeq 2500. Quantitative 5'-RACE with molecular barcodes was the method used to prepare the TCR beta libraries. Concerning the study's data processing: A new computational method, built on a probabilistic model of VDJ rearrangement, was used to identify disease-linked TCR variants. Using fastp trimming at Q25 and MiXCR clonotype assembly, TCRdb reanalyzed the public sequencing data and kept in-frame beta chains. Each CDR3 protein appears once, grouped with its most common genes and DNA. The V and J calls reflect TCRdb's pipeline rather than the authors' work. This sample lists 200,000 to 250,000 distinct CDR3 sequences; about 18% were detected once. The biggest ten clones account for about 44% of the sample.

Sequenced material: blood, either unsorted or a sorted T cell fraction (not recorded which). The receptor's source is a male donor with ankylosing spondylitis. The chain was built from TRBV7-2 and TRBJ1-2; 10 bases in the junction line up with TRBD1. CDR3 region: CASSFLVDRGNGYTF. At the DNA level, the sequence is TGTGCCAGCAGCTTCTTGGTGGACAGGGGGAATGGCTACACCTTC.